This T cell receptor beta chain was sequenced in a study of blood T cell repertoires in COVID-19. In the study overall: T cells, B-cell-depleted T cells, or PBMCs provided the cDNA or gDNA that served as material.

This CDR3 is built from 15 residues. Germline V gene sequence: CDR1 SGHAT, CDR2 FQNNGV. Trimming removed 0 bases at V and 0 bases at J, with 6 bases between. Data came from immunoSEQ multiplex PCR; TCRdb stores just in-frame clones and leaves some out. The sample consists of 410,000 or so clones, 75% to 90% of them appearing once. This sequence was found in a woman aged 40-49 years with COVID-19, enrolled during active disease. Sequenced material: peripheral blood. The chain links TRBV11-2 to TRBJ1-3; D uncertain. The CDR3 sequence: CASSLDGSSGNTIYF. The CDR3 DNA is TGTGCCAGCAGCTTAGATGGGAGCTCTGGAAACACCATATATTTT.